This T cell receptor beta chain emerged from a study of T cells after yellow fever vaccination. MiXCR was run by TCRdb on the 5' RACE reads, yielding one entry per CDR3 protein. The sample lists 100,000 to 150,000 distinct CDR3 sequences; approximately 9% were seen once. The length of the CDR3 is 15 residues. V was pared by 1 base and J by 0 bases, with 10 bases between. CDR1 and CDR2 (germline): MGHRA, YSYEKL. The chain combines TRBV4-1 with TRBJ2-7; perhaps TRBD1 as D (6 bases). This receptor was obtained from a young man who received the YFV17D yellow fever vaccine. This material consisted of CD8+ T cells sorted from PBMCs, taken on the day of the yellow fever booster vaccination. CDR3 region: CASSQGQGSSYEQYF. The CDR3 DNA follows: TGCGCCAGCAGCCAAGGTCAGGGGAGCTCCTACGAGCAGTACTTC.